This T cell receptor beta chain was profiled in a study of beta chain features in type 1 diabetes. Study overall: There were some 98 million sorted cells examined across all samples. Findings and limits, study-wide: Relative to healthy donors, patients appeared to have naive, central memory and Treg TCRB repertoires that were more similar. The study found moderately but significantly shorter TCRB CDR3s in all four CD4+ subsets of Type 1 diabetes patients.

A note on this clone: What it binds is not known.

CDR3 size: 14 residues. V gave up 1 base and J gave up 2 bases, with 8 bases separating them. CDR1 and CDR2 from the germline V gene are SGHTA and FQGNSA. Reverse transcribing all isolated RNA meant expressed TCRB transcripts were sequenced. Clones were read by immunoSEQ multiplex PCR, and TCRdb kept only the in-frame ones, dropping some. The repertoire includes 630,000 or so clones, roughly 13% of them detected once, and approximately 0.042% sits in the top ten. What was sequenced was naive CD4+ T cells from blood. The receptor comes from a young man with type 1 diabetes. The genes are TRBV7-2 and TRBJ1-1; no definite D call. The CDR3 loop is CASSLGVRNTEAFF. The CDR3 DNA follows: TGTGCCAGCAGCTTAGGCGTCAGAAACACTGAAGCTTTCTTT.